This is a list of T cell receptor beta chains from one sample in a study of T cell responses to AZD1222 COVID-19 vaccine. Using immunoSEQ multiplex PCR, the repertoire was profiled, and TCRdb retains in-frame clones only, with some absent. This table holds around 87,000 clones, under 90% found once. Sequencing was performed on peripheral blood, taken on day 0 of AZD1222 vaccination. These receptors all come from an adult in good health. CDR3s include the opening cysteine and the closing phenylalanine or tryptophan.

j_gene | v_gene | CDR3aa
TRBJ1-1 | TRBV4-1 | CASSQDPREVNTEAFF
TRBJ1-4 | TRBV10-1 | CASSEAVDEKLFF
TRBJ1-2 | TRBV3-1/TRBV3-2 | CASSRSGNYGYTF
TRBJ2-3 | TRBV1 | CTSSQDLGSRCSRTDTQYF
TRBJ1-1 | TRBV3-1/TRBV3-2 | CASSQAPPGEDTEAFF
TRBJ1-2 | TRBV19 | CASSIVGSNYGYTF
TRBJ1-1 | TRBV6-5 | CASSYGQGDTEAFF
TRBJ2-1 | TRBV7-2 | CASSSSGRAGNEQFF
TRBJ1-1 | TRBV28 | CASTTTGGQYEAFF
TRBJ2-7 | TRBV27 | CASSGHGAHSYEQYF
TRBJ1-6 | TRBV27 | CASSPRFLGNSPLHF
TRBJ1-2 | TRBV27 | CASSASGTDPYGYTF
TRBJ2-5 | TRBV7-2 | CASSLDGPSGTETQYF
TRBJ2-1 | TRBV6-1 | CASSEEGRRDNEQFF
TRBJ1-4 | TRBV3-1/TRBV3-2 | CASSQVPARTGGEKLFF
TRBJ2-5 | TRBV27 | CASSSFSGRVETQYF
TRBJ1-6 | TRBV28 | CASSLSTGRDSPLHF
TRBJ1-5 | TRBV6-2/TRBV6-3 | CASSKVWNQPQHF
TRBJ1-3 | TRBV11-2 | CASSLGANMAGNTIYF
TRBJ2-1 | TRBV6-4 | CASSKTGSGGDEQFF
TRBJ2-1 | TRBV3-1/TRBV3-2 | CASSPRVAGYNEQFF
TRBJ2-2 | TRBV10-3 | CAISGQAGTGELFF
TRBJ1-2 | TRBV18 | CASSPPFAGGGYTF